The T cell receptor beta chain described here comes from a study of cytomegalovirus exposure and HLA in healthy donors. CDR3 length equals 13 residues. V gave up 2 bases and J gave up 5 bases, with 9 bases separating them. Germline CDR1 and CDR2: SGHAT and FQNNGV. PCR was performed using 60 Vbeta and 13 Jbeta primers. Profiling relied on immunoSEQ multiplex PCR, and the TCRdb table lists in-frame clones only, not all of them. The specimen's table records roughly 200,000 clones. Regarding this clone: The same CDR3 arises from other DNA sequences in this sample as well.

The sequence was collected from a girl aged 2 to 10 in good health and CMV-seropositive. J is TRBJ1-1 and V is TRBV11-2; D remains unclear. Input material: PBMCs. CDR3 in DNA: TGTGCCAGCAGCTTAACGGGAGGGACTGAAGCTTTCTTT. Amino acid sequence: CASSLTGGTEAFF.